The clone carrying this T cell receptor (beta chain) was counted ten times or more. Its antigen is as yet unknown. Patients with ophthalmopathy all had a Clinical Activity Score of at least 3, a NOSPECS grade of at least 4 and duration under 3 months. The sample belongs to a study of T cells in Graves' hyperthyroidism and ophthalmopathy. RNA transcripts gave rise to amplified TCR beta CDR3 regions. During a first-round RT-PCR of the TCR CDR3, the HTBI primer set was used. One entry per CDR3 protein, called by TCRdb with MiXCR from the multiplex PCR reads. The data show some 500,000 distinct CDR3 sequences, with around a quarter seen just once and approximately 10% held by the top ten. Study outcomes and limitations: Blood shared most expanded thyroid clonotypes above 0.001. Ophthalmopathy, which appeared later, was predicted by the model a median around 6.9 months before onset.

Germline values: CDR1 DFQATT, CDR2 SNEGSKA (reference sequence). The V gene lost 2 bases and the J gene lost 3 bases, with 17 bases spanning the gap. This CDR3 region has 16 residues. Input material: blood. The clonotype comes from a woman aged 30 to 39 with Graves' ophthalmopathy. This chain links TRBV20-1 with TRBJ2-4; no firm D call. DNA for the CDR3: TGCAGTGCTAGAAGCCCCGGGTTCGGGCTCAAAAACATTCAGTACTTC. It yields the protein CSARSPGFGLKNIQYF.